One and the same sample provided the 6 T cell receptor beta chains below, sequenced in a study of shared clonotypes between healthy human individuals. Libraries were prepared by immunoSEQ multiplex PCR; TCRdb keeps only in-frame clonotypes and omits some of them. Among 2.5 million or so clones listed, around 94% were seen once. Sequenced material: naive CD4+ T cells sorted from blood. Documented subset: CD45RA+ positively selected. Receptors originate from a man between 18 and 29 years old in good health.

The chain combines TRBV18 with TRBJ2-7; a weak D match, TRBD2 (5 bases). The length of the CDR3 is 13 residues. The V gene lost 2 bases and the J gene lost 5 bases, with 10 bases spanning the gap. Germline lookup yields CDR1 KGHSH and CDR2 LQKENI. Here the CDR3 reads CASSPVRGNEQYF. The CDR3 DNA reads TGTGCCAGCTCACCAGTCCGGGGAAACGAGCAGTACTTC.

This clone was detected once. The chain combines TRBV11-3 with TRBJ1-1; D perhaps matches TRBD1 (5 bases). The V and J ends lost 1 base and 10 bases respectively, with 16 bases between them. Germline lookup yields CDR1 SGHNT and CDR2 YENEEA. The CDR3 spans 14 residues. CDR3 residues: CASSLAGTVGIAFF. The CDR3 DNA sequence: TGTGCCAGCAGCTTAGCGGGGACCGTCGGTATAGCTTTCTTT.

This chain links TRBV2 with TRBJ2-7, with D possibly matching TRBD2 (5 bases). The CDR3 spans 11 residues. From germline, CDR1 is SNHLY and CDR2 FYNNEI. Trimming left V 6 bases short and J 7 bases short, with 10 bases between. In DNA, the CDR3 is TGTGCCAGCAGCCTAAGGAGGGAGCAGTACTTC. This sequence encodes CASSLRREQYF.

This chain joins TRBV6-6 and TRBJ1-5; possibly TRBD1 for D (5 bases). The CDR3 contains 12 residues. Per germline, CDR1 MNHNY and CDR2 SVGAGI (reference sequence). V lost 6 bases to trimming and J lost 8 bases, with 11 bases between them. The CDR3 sequence is CASSPGTEPQHF. The CDR3 coding sequence is TGTGCCAGCAGCCCCGGGACGGAGCCCCAGCATTTT.

The chain carries TRBV27 and TRBJ2-6; D is unresolved. Germline V gives CDR1 MNHEY, CDR2 SMNVEV (reference sequence). V gave up 9 bases and J gave up 0 bases, with 9 bases separating them. The CDR3 has 14 residues. CDR3 residues: CARQSSSGANVLTF. The CDR3 coding sequence is TGTGCCAGGCAGAGCAGCTCTGGGGCCAACGTCCTGACTTTC.

This clone was seen once. The chain uses TRBV7-9 and TRBJ2-1; D uncertain. Germline assignment: CDR1 SEHNR and CDR2 FQNEAQ (reference sequence). The CDR3 is 14 residues long. V lost 6 bases to trimming and J lost 6 bases, with 15 bases between them. CDR3 in DNA: TGTGCCAGCAGTCTTAGGGTGACTGGCAATGAGCAGTTCTTC. Translating it yields CASSLRVTGNEQFF.